This T cell receptor (beta chain) comes out of a study of Ad26.COV2.S vaccination and SARS-CoV-2 variants. Study background: The COV1001 Ad26.COV2.S trial arm included the donor.

The CDR3 is made up of 14 amino acids. The V gene end was trimmed by 1 base and the J gene end by 9 bases; junction bases not matched to a gene: 3. The germline V gene has CDR1 SGHDN and CDR2 FVKESK. Notes on the study in general: People given the vaccine had a wider spike-specific TCR breadth than placebo recipients did. Breadth and depth estimates from TCRs may understate total T cell responses.

Produced via immunoSEQ multiplex PCR; TCRdb's table is partial and in-frame only. The profile shows hundreds of thousands of clones, 89% of them singletons. Treatment denoted: some 20 received Ad26.COV2.S at low or high dose, single or two shots; five or six received placebo; per-sample allocation not given. Each sample was drawn 63 days after the first injection (of vaccine or placebo). What was given as vaccine was an Ad26 vector encoding Wuhan-strain SARS-CoV-2 spike. On this clone: What it binds is not known.

The sample consisted of peripheral blood, taken in a trial of Ad26.COV2.S vaccine versus placebo. V gene TRBV14 combines with J gene TRBJ1-6; TRBD1 matches 7 bases. The clonotype comes from a person between 18 and 65 years old who received the Ad26.COV2.S COVID-19 vaccine or a placebo. The CDR3 DNA sequence: TGTGCCAGCAGCCAAGCGGCAGGGGGTTCACCCCTCCACTTT. As protein: CASSQAAGGSPLHF.